Listed here are 7 T cell receptor beta chains from one sample, sequenced in a study of cytomegalovirus exposure and HLA in healthy donors. Libraries were prepared by immunoSEQ multiplex PCR; TCRdb keeps only in-frame clonotypes and omits some of them. The sample has around 120,000 clones; 88% are singletons. The sequenced sample consisted of PBMCs. These receptors were collected from a woman younger than 30 in good health and CMV-seropositive.

V gene TRBV2 combines with J gene TRBJ2-1; 12 nucleotides align to TRBD1. The CDR3 extends over 15 amino acids. The V and J ends lost 5 bases and 10 bases, in that order; junction bases with no gene match: 9. Germline V gives CDR1 SNHLY, CDR2 FYNNEI. This CDR3 is CASSFRDRGRGEQFF. The CDR3 nucleotides read TGTGCCAGCAGTTTCCGGGACAGGGGGCGAGGGGAGCAGTTCTTC.

J is TRBJ2-2 and V is TRBV7-2; TRBD1 aligns across 8 bases. Germline trimming cut 4 bases from V and 4 bases from J; bases unmatched to any gene: 8. There are 16 residues in the CDR3. The germline V gene encodes CDR1 SGHTA and CDR2 FQGNSA. The CDR3 region is CASSSGRGRGTGELFF. The CDR3 DNA reads as TGTGCCAGCAGCTCAGGCAGGGGGCGCGGCACCGGGGAGCTGTTTTTT.

This chain joins TRBV18 and TRBJ1-2; D is possibly TRBD1 (5 bases). The germline V gene has CDR1 KGHSH and CDR2 LQKENI. V lost 6 bases and J 8 bases, leaving 19 bases between the germline ends. The CDR3 loop spans 14 amino acids. The CDR3, as DNA: TGTGCCAGCTCCCCAACGGGACTCCGGGAGGGCTACACCTTC. It translates to CASSPTGLREGYTF.

This chain uses TRBV11-3 with TRBJ1-2; TRBD1 matches 7 bases. Germline CDR1 and CDR2: SGHNT and YENEEA. V was clipped by 5 bases and J by 4 bases; unmatched bases: 4. The CDR3 totals 13 residues. The CDR3 nucleotides are TGTGCCAGCAGCCTTGGGGACAGCTATGGCTACACCTTC. This codes for CASSLGDSYGYTF.

This sequence joins TRBV29-1 and TRBJ2-3, with 12 nucleotides matching TRBD2. The CDR3 length is 13 residues. V gave up 7 bases and J gave up 5 bases; unmatched junction bases: 4. CDR1 and CDR2 from the germline V gene are SQVTM and ANQGSEA. CDR3 sequence: CSAGTSGLDTQYF. In DNA form, the CDR3 reads TGCAGCGCCGGGACTAGCGGGTTAGATACGCAGTATTTT.

The V gene is TRBV6-1, the J gene TRBJ2-7; 7 bases fit TRBD2. V lost 5 bases and J lost 1; bases outside the gene matches: 8. CDR3 length: 15 residues. CDR1 is MNHNS, CDR2 SASEGT, per germline. This chain's CDR3 is CASSPRAGASYEQYF. The CDR3 DNA follows: TGTGCCAGCAGTCCTCGGGCGGGAGCTTCCTACGAGCAGTACTTC.

This chain joins TRBV29-1 and TRBJ2-5, with a tentative D call TRBD1 (6 bases). Trimming took off 7 bases at V and 2 bases at J, with 8 bases between the two ends. This CDR3 contains 11 residues. Germline loops: CDR1 SQVTM, CDR2 ANQGSEA. For the CDR3, the DNA is TGCAGCGGCGACAGGCAAGAGACCCAGTACTTC. This translates into CSGDRQETQYF.